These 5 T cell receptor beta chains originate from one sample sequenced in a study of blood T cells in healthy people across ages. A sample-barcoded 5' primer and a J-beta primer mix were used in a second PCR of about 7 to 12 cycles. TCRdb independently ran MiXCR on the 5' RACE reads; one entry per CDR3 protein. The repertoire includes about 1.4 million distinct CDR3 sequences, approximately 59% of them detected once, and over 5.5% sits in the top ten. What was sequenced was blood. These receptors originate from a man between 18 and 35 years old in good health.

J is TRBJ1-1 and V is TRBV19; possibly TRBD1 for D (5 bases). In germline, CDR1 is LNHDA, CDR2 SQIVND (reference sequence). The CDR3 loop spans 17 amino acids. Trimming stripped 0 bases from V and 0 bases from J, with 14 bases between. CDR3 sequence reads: CASSIEGLRGLNTEAFF. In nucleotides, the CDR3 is TGTGCCAGTAGTATAGAGGGGCTGCGCGGGTTGAACACTGAAGCTTTCTTT.

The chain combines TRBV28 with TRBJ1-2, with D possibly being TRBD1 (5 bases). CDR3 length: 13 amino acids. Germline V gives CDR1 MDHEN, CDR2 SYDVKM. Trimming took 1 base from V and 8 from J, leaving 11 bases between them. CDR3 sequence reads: CASSLFQGGGYTF. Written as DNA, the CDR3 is TGTGCCAGCAGTTTATTTCAGGGCGGAGGCTACACCTTC.

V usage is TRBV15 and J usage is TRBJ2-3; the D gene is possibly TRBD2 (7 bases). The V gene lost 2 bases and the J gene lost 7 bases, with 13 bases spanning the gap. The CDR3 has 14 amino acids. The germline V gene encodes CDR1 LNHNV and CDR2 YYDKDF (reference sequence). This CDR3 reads CATSRTVGGHTQYF. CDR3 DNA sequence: TGTGCCACCAGCAGAACCGTGGGGGGGCATACGCAGTATTTT.

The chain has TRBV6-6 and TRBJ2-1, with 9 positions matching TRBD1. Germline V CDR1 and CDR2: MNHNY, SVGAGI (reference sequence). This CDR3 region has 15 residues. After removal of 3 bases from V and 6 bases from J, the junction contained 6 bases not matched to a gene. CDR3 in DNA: TGTGCCAGCAGTTATGGGACAGGGTTAATCAATGAGCAGTTCTTC. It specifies CASSYGTGLINEQFF.

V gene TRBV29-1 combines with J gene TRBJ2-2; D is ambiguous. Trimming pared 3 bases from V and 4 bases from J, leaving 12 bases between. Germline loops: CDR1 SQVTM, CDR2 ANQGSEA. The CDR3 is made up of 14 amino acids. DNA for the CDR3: TGCAGCGTTGACTTACTCGGATCCACCGGGGAGCTGTTTTTT. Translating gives CSVDLLGSTGELFF.